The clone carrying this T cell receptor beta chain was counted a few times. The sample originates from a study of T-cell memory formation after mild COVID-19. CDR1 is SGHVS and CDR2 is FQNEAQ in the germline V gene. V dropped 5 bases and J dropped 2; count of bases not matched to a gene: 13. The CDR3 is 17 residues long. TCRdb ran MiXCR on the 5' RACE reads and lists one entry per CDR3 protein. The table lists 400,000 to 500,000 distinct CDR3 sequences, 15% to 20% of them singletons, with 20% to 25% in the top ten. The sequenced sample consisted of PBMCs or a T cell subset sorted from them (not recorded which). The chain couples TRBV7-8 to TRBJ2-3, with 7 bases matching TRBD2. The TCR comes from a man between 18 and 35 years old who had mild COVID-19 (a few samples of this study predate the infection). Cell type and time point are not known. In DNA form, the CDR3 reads TGTGCCAGCAGCGGACCCCGGGACTATGTCAACACAGATACGCAGTATTTT. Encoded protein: CASSGPRDYVNTDTQYF.